Listed below are T cell receptor beta chains from one sample, sequenced in a study of cytomegalovirus exposure and HLA in healthy donors. The data were produced by immunoSEQ multiplex PCR, yet TCRdb's version contains in-frame clones alone and is incomplete. This table has about 94,000 clones, 50% to 75% appearing once. The sequenced material came from PBMCs. The source of these receptors is a man aged 25 to 45 in good health and CMV-seronegative. The CDR3 runs from the conserved cysteine through the conserved F or W. The D gene is left open where the match is weak. A clone size is listed for some rows: how often the clone was seen (once, few, many), or a class if it is expanded.

CDR3: CAISTTPSGANVLTF
DNA: TGTGCCATCAGCACCACACCCTCTGGGGCCAACGTCCTGACTTTC
D: .
J: TRBJ2-6
V: TRBV10-3
size: once

CDR3: CATSSGTTNNEQFF
DNA: TGTGCCACCAGCTCCGGGACTACCAACAATGAGCAGTTCTTC
D: TRBD2
J: TRBJ2-1
V: TRBV15
size: few

CDR3: CASSDVVATGSGDETQYF
DNA: TGTGCCAGCAGTGATGTGGTGGCCACCGGAAGCGGGGATGAGACCCAGTACTTC
D: TRBD2
J: TRBJ2-5
V: TRBV2
size: .

CDR3: CASIQQAGHGYTF
DNA: TGTGCCAGCATTCAGCAGGCAGGGCATGGCTACACCTTC
D: .
J: TRBJ1-2
V: TRBV6-1
size: once

CDR3: CASSPKAGGGYEQYF
DNA: TGTGCCAGCAGCCCAAAAGCGGGAGGAGGCTACGAGCAGTACTTC
D: TRBD2
J: TRBJ2-7
V: TRBV5-4
size: few

CDR3: CASSQRDRNTYEQYF
DNA: TGCGCCAGCAGCCAGCGGGACAGAAATACTTACGAGCAGTACTTC
D: .
J: TRBJ2-7
V: TRBV4-1
size: .

CDR3: CASSKAKETQYF
DNA: TGTGCCAGCAGCAAAGCTAAAGAGACCCAGTACTTC
D: .
J: TRBJ2-5
V: TRBV21-1
size: .

CDR3: CASSPRGTYEQYF
DNA: TGTGCCAGCAGCCCTAGAGGGACCTACGAGCAGTACTTC
D: .
J: TRBJ2-7
V: TRBV11-3
size: .

CDR3: CSSSLRNQGSNYGYTF
DNA: TGTTCCAGCAGCTTGAGGAATCAGGGTTCTAACTATGGCTACACCTTC
D: .
J: TRBJ1-2
V: TRBV7-9
size: .

CDR3: CASSSWEAELYGYTF
DNA: TGTGCCAGCAGCTCCTGGGAGGCAGAACTCTATGGCTACACCTTC
D: .
J: TRBJ1-2
V: TRBV7-9
size: .

CDR3: CASSRRDTHEKLFF
DNA: TGTGCCAGCAGTCGCCGGGACACCCATGAAAAACTGTTTTTT
D: .
J: TRBJ1-4
V: TRBV6-5
size: .

CDR3: CASSSPGQEKETQYF
DNA: TGTGCCAGCAGTTCCCCGGGACAGGAAAAAGAGACCCAGTACTTC
D: TRBD1
J: TRBJ2-5
V: TRBV28
size: .

CDR3: CASSSREGPRLDTQYF
DNA: TGTGCCAGCTCGTCGAGGGAGGGGCCGAGGTTAGATACGCAGTATTTT
D: TRBD2
J: TRBJ2-3
V: TRBV18
size: few

CDR3: CASSLLQSTDTQYF
DNA: TGTGCCAGCAGTTTGTTGCAGAGCACAGATACGCAGTATTTT
D: .
J: TRBJ2-3
V: TRBV28
size: .

CDR3: CASTVDRGPTDTQYF
DNA: TGTGCCAGCACCGTAGACAGGGGCCCCACAGATACGCAGTATTTT
D: TRBD1
J: TRBJ2-3
V: TRBV6-6
size: few

CDR3: CASSPENGYTF
DNA: TGTGCCAGCTCACCGGAGAATGGCTACACCTTC
D: .
J: TRBJ1-2
V: TRBV18
size: .

CDR3: CASSSGTGINTEAFF
DNA: TGCGCCAGCAGCTCCGGGACAGGTATAAACACTGAAGCTTTCTTT
D: TRBD1
J: TRBJ1-1
V: TRBV5-1
size: .

CDR3: CAISDDGTGTYEQYF
DNA: TGTGCCATCAGTGATGATGGGACAGGGACCTACGAGCAGTACTTC
D: TRBD1
J: TRBJ2-7
V: TRBV10-3
size: .

CDR3: CASSDLTGTYEQYF
DNA: TGTGCCAGCAGCGACCTGACAGGGACGTACGAGCAGTACTTC
D: TRBD1
J: TRBJ2-7
V: TRBV7-9
size: .

CDR3: CAFGTGGNQPQHF
DNA: TGTGCCTTCGGGACAGGGGGCAATCAGCCCCAGCATTTT
D: TRBD1
J: TRBJ1-5
V: TRBV30
size: few

CDR3: CASSSLDRASEQYF
DNA: TGCGCCAGCAGCTCGCTGGACAGGGCCAGCGAGCAGTACTTC
D: TRBD1
J: TRBJ2-7
V: TRBV5-1
size: few

CDR3: CASSPGHRRVETQYF
DNA: TGTGCCAGCAGTCCAGGACATCGTCGGGTAGAGACCCAGTACTTC
D: .
J: TRBJ2-5
V: TRBV6-5
size: .

CDR3: CASSGWTDPYEQYF
DNA: TGTGCCAGCAGCGGCTGGACAGATCCCTACGAGCAGTACTTC
D: .
J: TRBJ2-7
V: TRBV11-2
size: .

CDR3: CATQGENTEAFF
DNA: TGTGCCACACAGGGGGAGAACACTGAAGCTTTCTTT
D: TRBD1
J: TRBJ1-1
V: TRBV6-5
size: .

CDR3: CASSLQLGVRNQPQHF
DNA: TGTGCCAGCAGTTTACAGCTCGGGGTCCGCAATCAGCCCCAGCATTTT
D: .
J: TRBJ1-5
V: TRBV28
size: .

CDR3: CASGQTGQPRGTQYF
DNA: TGTGCTAGTGGCCAAACCGGCCAGCCCCGAGGGACCCAGTACTTC
D: .
J: TRBJ2-5
V: TRBV12-5
size: .

CDR3: CASSAAGLYEQFF
DNA: TGTGCCAGTAGTGCAGCGGGACTCTATGAGCAGTTCTTC
D: TRBD2
J: TRBJ2-1
V: TRBV19
size: .

CDR3: CASSQDTGQANYGYTF
DNA: TGCGCCAGCAGCCAAGACACCGGACAGGCGAACTATGGCTACACCTTC
D: TRBD1
J: TRBJ1-2
V: TRBV4-3
size: .